The 5 T cell receptor beta chains below were found in one sample sequenced in a study of cytomegalovirus exposure and HLA in healthy donors (dated 2017 in TCRdb). The method behind the library was the immunoSEQ multiplex PCR assay. The multiplex PCR relied on a mix of 60 forward primers for TCR Vbeta segments and 13 reverse primers for TCR Jbeta segments. TCRdb mirrors the immuneACCESS table, restricted to in-frame sequences. Some clones are absent from its copies; in checked studies, under half trace to an unresolved V gene, and the reason for the others is unknown. This sample is represented by more than 85,000 clones; over 70% of them were singletons. The top ten clones comprise approximately 2% of the sample. The specimen sequenced was PBMCs. These receptor sequences come from a man aged 25-45 years in good health and CMV-seronegative.

CDR3 sequence: CAISELAGVRNTQYF. The CDR3 region has the DNA TGTGCCATCAGTGAGCTTGCGGGAGTTCGCAATACGCAGTATTTT. The rearrangement uses TRBV10-3 and TRBJ2-3; 7 bases line up with TRBD2. The trim removed 2 bases at V and 7 bases at J, leaving 9 bases unmatched. CDR1 and CDR2 (germline): ENHRY, SYGVKD. The CDR3 sequence is 15 residues long.

This clone was recorded once. This chain connects TRBV6-6 to TRBJ2-7, with TRBD2 matching over 8 bases. CDR1 is MNHNY and CDR2 is SVGAGI in the germline V gene (reference sequence). With V trimmed by 6 bases and J by 3 bases, 7 bases remained unmatched. This CDR3 contains 14 residues. This CDR3 is CASSLAGLSYEQYF. DNA for the CDR3: TGTGCCAGCAGCTTAGCGGGATTAAGCTACGAGCAGTACTTC.

This clone has just a few counts. This specimen includes other DNA sequences encoding the same CDR3. This sequence joins TRBV18 and TRBJ1-3, with D uncertain. The CDR3 runs to 14 residues. Trimming shortened V by 3 bases and J by 1 base, and 7 bases separated the two germline ends. CDR1 is KGHSH, CDR2 LQKENI, per germline. CDR3 protein: CASSPRESGNTIYF. CDR3 nucleotide sequence: TGTGCCAGCTCACCCCGTGAGTCTGGAAACACCATATATTTT.

The gene calls are TRBV14 and TRBJ1-2; possibly TRBD1 for D (6 bases). The germline V gene encodes CDR1 SGHDN and CDR2 FVKESK. The CDR3 totals 14 residues. V dropped 4 bases and J dropped 7 bases, with 16 bases sitting between them. The CDR3 DNA sequence: TGTGCCAGCAGCCGGATACAGGGATTCGGTGGCTACACCTTC. Amino acid sequence: CASSRIQGFGGYTF.

The chain carries TRBV30 and TRBJ2-7, with D perhaps TRBD1 (5 bases). Trimming pared 3 bases from V and 6 bases from J, leaving 12 bases between. CDR1 is GTSNPN and CDR2 is SVGIG in the germline V gene (reference sequence). This CDR3 contains 12 residues. The CDR3 is CAWSPQAREQYF. The CDR3 DNA sequence: TGTGCCTGGAGCCCACAGGCCCGCGAGCAGTACTTC. The full variable domain, with the rest looked up from reference TRBV30 and TRBJ2-7, is SQTIHQWPATLVQPVGSPLSLECTVEGTSNPNLYWYRQAAGRGLQLLFYSVGIGQISSEVPQNLSASRPQDRQFILSSKKLLLSDSGFYLCAWSPQAREQYFGPGTRLTVT.